The 12 T cell receptor beta chains in this list originate from one sample, sequenced in a study of T cells in localized non-small cell lung cancer. Repertoires were generated with immunoSEQ multiplex PCR, while TCRdb's copy carries only in-frame clones and drops some. The profile shows over 70,000 clones, 80% to 90% of them singletons. This specimen was peripheral blood, taken before any cancer treatment. Receptor source: an older male donor with stage III squamous cell lung carcinoma.

The V and J genes are TRBV5-1 and TRBJ2-1; D gene ambiguous. Germline V CDR1 and CDR2: SGHRS, YFSETQ. V was clipped by 0 bases and J by 4 bases, with 11 bases between them. The CDR3 is 15 residues long. As DNA, the CDR3 is TGCGCCAGCAGCTTGGAGGGTAGGATGTACAATGAGCAGTTCTTC. Translating gives CASSLEGRMYNEQFF.

V gene TRBV4-2 combines with J gene TRBJ1-1, with 7 bases that match TRBD1. The CDR3 is 16 residues long. The germline V gene has CDR1 LGHNA and CDR2 YNFKEQ. J was trimmed by 3 bases and V by 1 base; bases with no gene match: 8. Written as DNA, the CDR3 is TGTGCCAGCAGCCAAGTTCCAGGGGGGGAAGACACTGAAGCTTTCTTT. This gives the protein CASSQVPGGEDTEAFF.

There are a few counts of this clone. V is TRBV5-1 and J is TRBJ2-1, with 8 bases fitting TRBD1. The trim removed 1 base at V and 6 bases at J, leaving 9 bases unmatched. The CDR3 extends over 16 amino acids. Germline assignment: CDR1 SGHRS and CDR2 YFSETQ. The CDR3 reads CASSLFSGTGSNEQFF. The CDR3 DNA sequence: TGCGCCAGCAGCTTGTTTTCCGGGACAGGTTCCAATGAGCAGTTCTTC.

This clone was seen a single time. The rearrangement uses TRBV10-2 and TRBJ1-2, with TRBD1 matching 11 bases. The germline CDR1 and CDR2 sequences are WSHSY and SAAADI. This CDR3 spans 15 amino acids. J lost 7 bases, V lost 6 bases, and 10 bases had no gene match. CDR3 nucleotides: TGCGCCAGCAGCTTTGGACAGGGGGCGTCGGGTGGCTACACCTTC. Translating it yields CASSFGQGASGGYTF.

V usage is TRBV11-2 and J usage is TRBJ2-5, with TRBD2 identical over 8 bases. J gave up 4 bases and V 11 bases, and 9 bases lay outside the gene matches. The CDR3 is 13 residues long. The germline CDR1 and CDR2 sequences are SGHAT and FQNNGV. The CDR3 DNA reads TGTGCCTGGGCCGGGGGGGCAGGAGAGACCCAGTACTTC. It specifies CAWAGGAGETQYF. The full variable domain, with the rest looked up from reference TRBV11-2 and TRBJ2-5, is EAGVAQSPRYKIIEKRQSVAFWCNPISGHATLYWYQQILGQGPKLLIQFQNNGVVDDSQLPKDRFSAERLKGVDSTLKIQPAKLEDSAVYLCAWAGGAGETQYFGPGTRLLVL.

The chain carries TRBV6-5 and TRBJ1-2; 8 bases map to TRBD1. J was trimmed by 2 bases and V by 5 bases; bases with no gene match: 7. Germline V gives CDR1 MNHEY, CDR2 SVGAGI. The CDR3 runs 15 residues. The CDR3 DNA sequence: TGTGCCAGCAGTCCCGGTGGACAGGGCAACTATGGCTACACCTTC. It codes for CASSPGGQGNYGYTF.

This clone turned up a few times. V is TRBV5-4 and J is TRBJ1-1, with D possibly TRBD1 on 5 matching bases. Germline loops: CDR1 SGHNT, CDR2 YYREEE (reference sequence). The CDR3 contains 14 residues. With 3 bases removed from V and 6 bases from J, the gap between germline ends came to 15 bases. CDR3 loop: CASSSPSGRAEAFF. The CDR3, as DNA: TGTGCCAGCAGCTCCCCCTCGGGGCGCGCTGAAGCTTTCTTT.

This clone was detected only a few times. This CDR3 is CASRFDTIGSEKLFF. The CDR3 bases are TGCGCCAGCAGGTTTGACACAATTGGGAGTGAAAAACTGTTTTTT. This chain uses TRBV5-1 with TRBJ1-4; no firm D call. The germline V and J ends were trimmed by 5 bases and 7 bases, with 18 bases remaining between them. Germline-derived CDR1 and CDR2 are SGHRS and YFSETQ. The CDR3 covers 15 residues. The full variable domain, rest sourced from reference TRBV5-1 and TRBJ1-4, is KAGVTQTPRYLIKTRGQQVTLSCSPISGHRSVSWYQQTPGQGLQFLFEYFSETQRNKGNFPGRFSGRQFSNSRSEMNVSTLELGDSALYLCASRFDTIGSEKLFFGSGTQLSVL.

This clone was recorded only once. The V gene is TRBV7-2, the J gene TRBJ1-5; the D is unclear. Germline CDR1 reads SGHTA; CDR2 reads FQGNSA. This CDR3 contains 12 residues. The V and J ends lost 4 bases and 3 bases respectively, with 4 bases between them. The CDR3 loop reads CASSSLNQPQHF. The DNA for the CDR3 is TGTGCCAGCAGCTCGCTCAATCAGCCCCAGCATTTT.

The gene calls are TRBV23-1 and TRBJ2-2, with D perhaps matching TRBD1 (5 bases). Being an ORF, TRBV23-1 has a function that is uncertain. V was shortened by 8 bases and J by 4 bases, with 20 bases between the two germline ends. The CDR3 is 16 amino acids. CDR3 DNA: TGCGCCAGCCACAACGTCTTGACAGAGAGCACCGGGGAGCTGTTTTTT. This encodes CASHNVLTESTGELFF.

This rearrangement joins TRBV7-9 to TRBJ1-2; a possible D gene is TRBD1 (6 bases). The CDR3 consists of 14 residues. The germline V gene has CDR1 SEHNR and CDR2 FQNEAQ (reference sequence). V lost 1 base, J lost 7 bases, and 13 bases lay in between. The CDR3 region is CASSLVGGARGYTF. The CDR3 nucleotides are TGTGCCAGCAGCTTAGTCGGGGGGGCACGTGGCTACACCTTC.

The chain joins TRBV28 to TRBJ1-5, with TRBD1 identical over 9 bases. V lost 4 bases to trimming and J lost 5 bases; unmatched junction nucleotides: 6. The CDR3 extends over 15 amino acids. Germline V gene sequence: CDR1 MDHEN, CDR2 SYDVKM. CDR3 protein: CASSSSGQGYQPQHF. Written as DNA, the CDR3 is TGTGCCAGCAGTTCATCGGGACAGGGTTATCAGCCCCAGCATTTT.